This T cell receptor (beta chain) was sequenced for a study of shared clonotypes between healthy human individuals. The run depth of the assay was deep. When replicate PCRs were run on sorted subsets, they used roughly 0.2 ug DNA, some 33,000 T cell genomes. Authors' data handling: ImmunoSEQ output held junction-only sequences without quality scores, so filtering differed. Libraries were prepared by immunoSEQ multiplex PCR; TCRdb keeps only in-frame clonotypes and omits some of them. The D gene and trimming were derived from the DNA, and the V and J assignments and clone size from that table. Among about 2.3 million clones, over 90% were seen once, and the ten largest hold under 0.45%. Donors, healthy HIV-negative adults, lacked recent acute infections or vaccinations. Germline values: CDR1 SQVTM, CDR2 ANQGSEA. This CDR3 has 15 residues. V was shortened by 1 base and J by 4 bases, with 14 bases between the two germline ends.

The chain carries TRBV29-1 and TRBJ2-1; maybe TRBD2 (6 bases). The sequencing sample was made of naive CD4+ T cells from PBMCs. The sample's subset: CD45RA+ positively selected. The receptor was derived from a man between 18 and 35 years old in good health. Some clones in this sample may be carry-over from other donors' samples. Here the CDR3 reads CSVEVGGFWYNEQFF. The CDR3, as DNA: TGCAGCGTTGAAGTCGGGGGATTTTGGTACAATGAGCAGTTCTTC.